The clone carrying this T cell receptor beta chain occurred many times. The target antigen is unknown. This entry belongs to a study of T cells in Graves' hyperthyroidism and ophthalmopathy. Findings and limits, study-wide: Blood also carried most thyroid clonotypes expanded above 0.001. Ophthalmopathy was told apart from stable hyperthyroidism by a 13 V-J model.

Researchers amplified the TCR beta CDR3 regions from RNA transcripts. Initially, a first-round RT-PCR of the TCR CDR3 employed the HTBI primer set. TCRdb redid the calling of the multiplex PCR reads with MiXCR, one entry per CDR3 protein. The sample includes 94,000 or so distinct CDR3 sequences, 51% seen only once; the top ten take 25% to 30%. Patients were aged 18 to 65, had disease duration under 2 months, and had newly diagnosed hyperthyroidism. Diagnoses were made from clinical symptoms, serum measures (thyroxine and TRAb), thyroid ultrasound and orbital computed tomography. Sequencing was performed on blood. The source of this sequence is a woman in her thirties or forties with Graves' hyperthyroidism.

The CDR3 DNA follows: TGTGCCAGCAGCCAAGATCAGGAGCGGGAGGTCCCCTACGAGCAGTACTTC. Translated, it gives CASSQDQEREVPYEQYF. J is TRBJ2-7 and V is TRBV4-2; 9 bases are shared with TRBD2. The trim removed 0 bases at V and 2 bases at J, leaving 8 bases unmatched. The CDR3 loop spans 17 amino acids. The germline gives CDR1 LGHNA, CDR2 YNFKEQ.